A single T cell receptor beta chain is shown here with its context. Being one base from a much bigger clone, this may be a read error. The record originates from a study of tumor and adjacent non-tumor tissue in lung cancer. Across the whole study: There were some 11 adenocarcinoma, a couple of squamous cell carcinoma and 1 small cell lung cancer cases. Stage I to III disease affected roughly ten men and about five women aged about 31 to 80.

No cell sorting was done before RNA was extracted from the tissue. Distant lung tissue was collected more than 3 cm away from the tumor edge. Three rounds of nested PCR, following a modified ARM-PCR protocol, produced the TCRbeta library. Using its own MiXCR run on the multiplex PCR reads, TCRdb lists one record per CDR3 protein. The data hold approximately 120,000 distinct CDR3 sequences, with 60% to 70% observed a single time. There are 15 residues in the CDR3. Trimming left V 6 bases short and J 6 bases short, with 18 bases between. The germline V gene encodes CDR1 SGHRS and CDR2 YFSETQ. The sample consisted of distant non-tumor lung tissue. The chain combines TRBV5-1 with TRBJ2-2, with D perhaps matching TRBD1 (6 bases). The TCR comes from a man aged 55 to 70 with non-small cell lung cancer. Here the CDR3 DNA reads TGCGCCAGCAAGGGACATGGAATATCGGCCGGGGAGCTGTTTTTT. It specifies CASKGHGISAGELFF.